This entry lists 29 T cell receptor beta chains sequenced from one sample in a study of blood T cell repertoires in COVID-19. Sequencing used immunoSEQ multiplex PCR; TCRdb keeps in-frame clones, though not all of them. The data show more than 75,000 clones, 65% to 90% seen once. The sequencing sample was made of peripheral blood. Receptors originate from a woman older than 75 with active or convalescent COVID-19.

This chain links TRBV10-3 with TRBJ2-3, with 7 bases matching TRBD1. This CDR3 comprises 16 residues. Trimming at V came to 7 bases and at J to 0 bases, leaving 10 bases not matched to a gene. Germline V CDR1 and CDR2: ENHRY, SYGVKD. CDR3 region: CAIKGGGQISTDTQYF. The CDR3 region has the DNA TGTGCCATCAAAGGTGGGGGACAGATTAGCACAGATACGCAGTATTTT.

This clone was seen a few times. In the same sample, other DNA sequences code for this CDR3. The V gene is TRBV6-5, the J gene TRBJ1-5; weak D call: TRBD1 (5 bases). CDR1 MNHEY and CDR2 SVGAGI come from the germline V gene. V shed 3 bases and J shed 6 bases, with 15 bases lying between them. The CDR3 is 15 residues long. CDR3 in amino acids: CASSYQGTGGQPQHF. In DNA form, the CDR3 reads TGTGCCAGCAGTTATCAGGGTACGGGGGGTCAGCCCCAGCATTTT.

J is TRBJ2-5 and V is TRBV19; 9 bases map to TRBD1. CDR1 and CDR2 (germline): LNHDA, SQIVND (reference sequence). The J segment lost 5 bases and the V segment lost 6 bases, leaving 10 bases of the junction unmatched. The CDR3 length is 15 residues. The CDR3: CASRSGQGGTETQYF. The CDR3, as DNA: TGTGCCAGTAGGTCGGGACAGGGAGGGACTGAGACCCAGTACTTC.

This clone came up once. The CDR3 bases are TGTGCCAGCAGTTCTGGGGGCTTCTACGAGCAGTACTTC. This codes for CASSSGGFYEQYF. The rearrangement joins TRBV6-5 to TRBJ2-7, with D possibly being TRBD1 (6 bases). CDR3 length: 13 residues. The germline gives CDR1 MNHEY, CDR2 SVGAGI. Trimming shortened V by 4 bases and J by 3 bases, and 10 bases separated the two germline ends.

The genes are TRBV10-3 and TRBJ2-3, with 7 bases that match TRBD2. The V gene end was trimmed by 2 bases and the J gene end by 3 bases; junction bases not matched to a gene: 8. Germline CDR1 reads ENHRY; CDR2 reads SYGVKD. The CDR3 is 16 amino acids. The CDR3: CAISEVAGDLTDTQYF. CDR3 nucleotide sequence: TGTGCCATCAGTGAGGTCGCGGGAGATTTAACAGATACGCAGTATTTT.

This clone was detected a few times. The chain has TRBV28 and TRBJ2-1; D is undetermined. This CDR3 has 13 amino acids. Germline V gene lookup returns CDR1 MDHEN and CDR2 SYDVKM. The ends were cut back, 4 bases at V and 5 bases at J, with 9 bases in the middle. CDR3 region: CASSSDIHNEQFF. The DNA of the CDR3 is TGTGCCAGCAGTTCCGACATCCACAATGAGCAGTTCTTC.

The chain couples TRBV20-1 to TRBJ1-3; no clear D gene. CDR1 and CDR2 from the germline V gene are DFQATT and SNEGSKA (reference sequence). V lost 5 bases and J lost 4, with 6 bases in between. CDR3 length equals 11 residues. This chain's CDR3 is CSAVRGNTIYF. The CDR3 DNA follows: TGCAGTGCTGTCAGGGGAAACACCATATATTTT.

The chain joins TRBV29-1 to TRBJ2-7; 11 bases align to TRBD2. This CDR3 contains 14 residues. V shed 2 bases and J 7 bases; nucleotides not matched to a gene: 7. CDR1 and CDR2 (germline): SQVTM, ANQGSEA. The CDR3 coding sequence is TGCAGCGTTGAAAGAGGACTAGCGGGTCGTGAGCAGTACTTC. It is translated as CSVERGLAGREQYF.

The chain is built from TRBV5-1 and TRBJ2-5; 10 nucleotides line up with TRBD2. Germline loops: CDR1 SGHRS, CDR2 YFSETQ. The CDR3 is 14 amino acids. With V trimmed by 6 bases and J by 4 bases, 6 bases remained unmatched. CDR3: CASKFPSGGETQYF. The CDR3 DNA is TGCGCCAGCAAATTCCCTAGCGGGGGAGAGACCCAGTACTTC.

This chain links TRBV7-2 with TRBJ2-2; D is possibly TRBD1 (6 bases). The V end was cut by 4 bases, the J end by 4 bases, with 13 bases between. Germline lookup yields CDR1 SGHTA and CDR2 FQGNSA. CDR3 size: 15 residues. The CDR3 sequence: CASSSRGQTTGELFF. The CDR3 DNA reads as TGTGCCAGCAGCTCCCGCGGACAGACCACCGGGGAGCTGTTTTTT.

CDR3 loop: CASSLTSGTGDGYTF. The CDR3 DNA reads TGTGCCAGCAGTCTAACCTCCGGGACAGGGGATGGCTACACCTTC. The chain joins TRBV7-2 to TRBJ1-2; 10 bases match TRBD1. CDR1 and CDR2 from the germline V gene are SGHTA and FQGNSA. There are 15 residues in the CDR3. Trimming took 6 bases from V and 6 from J; bases not matched to a gene: 10.

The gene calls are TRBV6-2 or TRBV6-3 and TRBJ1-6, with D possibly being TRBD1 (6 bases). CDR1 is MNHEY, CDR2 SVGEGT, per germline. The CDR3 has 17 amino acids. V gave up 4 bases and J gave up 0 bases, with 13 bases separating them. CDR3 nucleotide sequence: TGTGCCAGCAGTTCCCTGACAGGAGGCTCCTATAATTCACCCCTCCACTTT. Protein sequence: CASSSLTGGSYNSPLHF.

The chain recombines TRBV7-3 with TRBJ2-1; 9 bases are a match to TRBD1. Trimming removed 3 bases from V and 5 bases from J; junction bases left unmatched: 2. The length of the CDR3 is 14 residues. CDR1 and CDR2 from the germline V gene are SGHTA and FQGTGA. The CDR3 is CASSLRTGDNEQFF. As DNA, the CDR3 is TGTGCCAGCAGCTTGAGGACAGGGGACAATGAGCAGTTCTTC.

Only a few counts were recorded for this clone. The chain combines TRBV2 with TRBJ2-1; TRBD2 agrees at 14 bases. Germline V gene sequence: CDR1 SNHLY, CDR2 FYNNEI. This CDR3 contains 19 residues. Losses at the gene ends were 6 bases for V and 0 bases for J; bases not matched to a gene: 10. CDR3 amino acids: CASRGWTSGGKNSYNEQFF. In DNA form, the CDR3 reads TGTGCCAGCAGGGGCTGGACTAGCGGGGGGAAAAACTCCTACAATGAGCAGTTCTTC.

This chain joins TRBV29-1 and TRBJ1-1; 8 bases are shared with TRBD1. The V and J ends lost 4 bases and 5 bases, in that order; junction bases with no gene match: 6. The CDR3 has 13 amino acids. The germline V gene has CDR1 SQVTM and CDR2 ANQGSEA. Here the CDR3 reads CSVVEQGGTEAFF. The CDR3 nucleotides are TGCAGCGTTGTGGAACAGGGGGGAACTGAAGCTTTCTTT.

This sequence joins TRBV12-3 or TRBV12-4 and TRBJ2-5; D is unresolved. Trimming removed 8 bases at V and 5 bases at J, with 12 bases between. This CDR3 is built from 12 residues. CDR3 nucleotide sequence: TGTGCCAGCCGATTCGCGGCGGAGACCCAGTACTTC. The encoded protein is CASRFAAETQYF.

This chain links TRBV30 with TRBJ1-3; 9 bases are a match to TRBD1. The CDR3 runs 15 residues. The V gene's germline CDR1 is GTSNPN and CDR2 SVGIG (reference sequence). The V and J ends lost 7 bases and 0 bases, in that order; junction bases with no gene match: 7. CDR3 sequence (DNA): TGTGCCTCCGGGACAGGGCTATCCTCTGGAAACACCATATATTTT. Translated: CASGTGLSSGNTIYF.

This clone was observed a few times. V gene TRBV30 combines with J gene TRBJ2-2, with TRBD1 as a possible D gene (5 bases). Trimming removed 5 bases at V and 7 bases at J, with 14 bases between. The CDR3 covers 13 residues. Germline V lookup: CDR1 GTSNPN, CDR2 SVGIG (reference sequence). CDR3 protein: CAWARPQGGELFF. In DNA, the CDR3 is TGTGCCTGGGCTAGGCCTCAGGGCGGGGAGCTGTTTTTT.

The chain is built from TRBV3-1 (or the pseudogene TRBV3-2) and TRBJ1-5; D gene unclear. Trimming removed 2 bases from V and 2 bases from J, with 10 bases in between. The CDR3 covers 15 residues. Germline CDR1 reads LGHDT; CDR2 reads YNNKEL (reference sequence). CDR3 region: CASSQRGERNQPQHF. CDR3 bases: TGTGCCAGCAGCCAACGGGGTGAGCGCAATCAGCCCCAGCATTTT.

The chain's CDR3 is CASSHPGGASNEQFF. CDR3 bases: TGTGCCAGCAGCCACCCGGGGGGGGCGTCCAATGAGCAGTTCTTC. The chain recombines TRBV3-1 (or the pseudogene TRBV3-2) with TRBJ2-1; TRBD2 agrees at 8 bases. The germline gives CDR1 LGHDT, CDR2 YNNKEL (reference sequence). With 3 bases clipped from V and 6 bases from J, the junction kept 7 bases outside the gene matches. The CDR3 is made up of 15 amino acids.

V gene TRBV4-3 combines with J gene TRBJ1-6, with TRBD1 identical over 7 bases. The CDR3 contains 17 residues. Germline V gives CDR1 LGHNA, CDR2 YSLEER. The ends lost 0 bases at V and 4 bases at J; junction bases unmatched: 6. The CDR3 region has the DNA TGCGCCAGCAGCCAAGAAGCAGGGGGAGCTTATAATTCACCCCTCCACTTT. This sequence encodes CASSQEAGGAYNSPLHF.

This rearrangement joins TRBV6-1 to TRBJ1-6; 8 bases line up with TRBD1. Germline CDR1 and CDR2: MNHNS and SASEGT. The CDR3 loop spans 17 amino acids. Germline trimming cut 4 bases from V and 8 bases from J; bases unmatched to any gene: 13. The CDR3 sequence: CASSGPSGGGGDSPLHF. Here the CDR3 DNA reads TGTGCCAGCAGTGGCCCTTCAGGGGGCGGAGGTGATTCACCCCTCCACTTT.

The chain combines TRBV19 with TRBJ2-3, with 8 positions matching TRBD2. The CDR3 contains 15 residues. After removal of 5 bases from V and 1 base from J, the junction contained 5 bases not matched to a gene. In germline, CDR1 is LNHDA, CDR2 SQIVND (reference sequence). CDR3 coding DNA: TGTGCCAGTAGTCTAAGCGGGGGTGGCACAGATACGCAGTATTTT. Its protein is CASSLSGGGTDTQYF.

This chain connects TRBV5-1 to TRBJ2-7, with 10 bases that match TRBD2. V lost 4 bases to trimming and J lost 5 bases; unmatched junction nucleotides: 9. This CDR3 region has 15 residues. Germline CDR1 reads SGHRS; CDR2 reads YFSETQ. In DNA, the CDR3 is TGCGCCAGCAGCGGCACTAGCGGGGCTATGGACGAGCAGTACTTC. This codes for CASSGTSGAMDEQYF.

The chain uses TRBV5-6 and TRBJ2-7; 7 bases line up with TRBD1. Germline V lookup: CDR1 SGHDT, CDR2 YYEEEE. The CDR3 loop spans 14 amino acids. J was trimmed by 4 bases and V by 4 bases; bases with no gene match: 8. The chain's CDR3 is CASSHRTGTYEQYF. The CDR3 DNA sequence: TGTGCCAGCAGCCACAGGACAGGAACTTACGAGCAGTACTTC.

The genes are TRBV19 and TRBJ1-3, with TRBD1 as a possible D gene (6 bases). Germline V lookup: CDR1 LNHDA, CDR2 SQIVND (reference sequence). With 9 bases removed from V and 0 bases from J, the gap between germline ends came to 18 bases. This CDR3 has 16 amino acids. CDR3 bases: TGTGCCAGCCAACCCTTTCAGGGGACCTCTGGAAACACCATATATTTT. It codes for CASQPFQGTSGNTIYF.

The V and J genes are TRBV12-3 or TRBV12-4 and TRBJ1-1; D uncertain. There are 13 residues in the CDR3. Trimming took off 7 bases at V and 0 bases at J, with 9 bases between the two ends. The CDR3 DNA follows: TGTGCCAGCAAGGTCCAGGTGAACACTGAAGCTTTCTTT. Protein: CASKVQVNTEAFF.

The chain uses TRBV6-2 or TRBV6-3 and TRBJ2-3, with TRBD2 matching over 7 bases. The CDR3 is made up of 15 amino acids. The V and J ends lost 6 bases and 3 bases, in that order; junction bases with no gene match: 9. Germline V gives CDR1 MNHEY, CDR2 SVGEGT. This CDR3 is CASSRAGEGTDTQYF. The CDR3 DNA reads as TGTGCCAGCAGCCGGGCCGGGGAGGGGACAGATACGCAGTATTTT.

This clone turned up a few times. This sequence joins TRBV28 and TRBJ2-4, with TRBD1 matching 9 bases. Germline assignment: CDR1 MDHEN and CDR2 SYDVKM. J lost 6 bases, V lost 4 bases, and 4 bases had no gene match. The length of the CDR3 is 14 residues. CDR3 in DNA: TGTGCCAGCAGTTCGGGACAGGGATCAAACATTCAGTACTTC. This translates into CASSSGQGSNIQYF.